The clone carrying this TCR beta chain was seen just once. Its matching antigen is unknown. This sample was included in a study of cytomegalovirus exposure and HLA in healthy donors. Study-wide results and caveats: Later, an analysis showed that TCR beta chains associated with HLA were more clonally expanded than others that were equally common. A later analysis linked a missense DCLRE1C variant to TCR beta V- and J-gene trimming. Later on, an analysis showed TCR association rates differing by HLA locus, with DRB1 the most and HLA-C the fewest.

CDR3 length: 18 amino acids. Trimming removed 0 bases from V and 2 bases from J; junction bases left unmatched: 3. CDR1 and CDR2 from the germline V gene are SGHRS and YFSETQ. Vbeta (60) and Jbeta (13) primers were used in the PCR. Clones were sequenced by immunoSEQ multiplex PCR, and TCRdb holds only the in-frame ones, with some missing. The table lists 130,000 to 150,000 clones, 79% of them singletons. Sequencing was carried out using PBMCs. The chain carries TRBV5-1 and TRBJ2-2; 14 nucleotides align to TRBD2. This TCR derives from a woman in her thirties or forties in good health and CMV-seropositive. The CDR3: CASSLGGLAGGNTGELFF. The CDR3 DNA is TGCGCCAGCAGCTTGGGTGGACTAGCGGGGGGAAACACCGGGGAGCTGTTTTTT.